This TCR beta chain emerged from a study of T-cell reconstitution after alpha-beta-depleted transplantation in children. This clonotype was recorded many times. Its antigen is not known. Using unique molecular identifiers, the investigators prepared the TCRbeta library. Via MiXCR, TCRdb re-called the PCR reads, giving one row per CDR3 protein. The sample has approximately 300,000 distinct CDR3 sequences, about 9.9% seen once. Study-wide results and caveats: When one year had passed after transplant, most T-cell counts and diversity came from newly produced T cells. Several hundred rapidly expanded clones from non-depleted graft cells reportedly supplied alpha-beta T cells about two months post-transplant.

The TCR was taken from a male patient between 2 and 10 years old who had a stem cell transplant for chronic granulomatous disease, so the T cells may come from the graft donor. The source material was peripheral blood, sampled 180 days after TCRalphabeta/CD19-depleted stem cell transplant.

The CDR3 coding sequence is TGTGCCAGCAGCTTAAAGCGCGGGGAGACCCAGTACTTC. This translates into CASSLKRGETQYF. This chain links TRBV7-2 with TRBJ2-5; TRBD2 is a possible D gene (5 bases). Germline assignment: CDR1 SGHTA and CDR2 FQGNSA. The CDR3 is 13 residues long. The V end lost 2 bases, the J end lost 5 bases, and 9 bases lay between the germline ends.